This T cell receptor beta chain comes out of a study of CD8 T cells in ankylosing spondylitis. Findings of the study overall: Disease-linked clones reportedly showed significant enrichment in matched ankylosing spondylitis synovial fluid. Disease-linked clones had a CD8+ phenotype and relatively low frequency in peripheral blood.

As to this clonotype: The antigen is undetermined.

The TCR beta libraries were generated through quantitative 5'-RACE incorporating molecular barcodes. TCRdb fed the 5' RACE reads into MiXCR, producing one record per CDR3 protein. The sample carries around 250,000 distinct CDR3 sequences, 9.5% to 12% recorded once. With 3 bases removed from V and 0 bases from J, the gap between germline ends came to 9 bases. This CDR3 region has 15 residues. CDR1 is MGHDK, CDR2 SYGVNS, per germline. The origin of this receptor is a male donor with ankylosing spondylitis or in good health (not recorded which). This chain connects TRBV25-1 to TRBJ2-1; D remains ambiguous. Sequencing input: blood, either unsorted or a sorted T cell fraction (not recorded which). Written as DNA, the CDR3 is TGTGCCAGCAGTGATATCCGCTACTCCTACAATGAGCAGTTCTTC. Protein product: CASSDIRYSYNEQFF.